This T cell receptor (beta chain) appears in the sequencing data of a study of cytomegalovirus exposure and HLA in healthy donors. PCR primers comprised 60 Vbeta and 13 Jbeta primers. Assay: immunoSEQ multiplex PCR; the TCRdb copy retains only in-frame clones and omits some. Among about 130,000 clones listed, 70% to 90% were seen once. The germline gives CDR1 SNHLY, CDR2 FYNNEI. V lost 8 bases to trimming and J lost 2 bases, with 12 bases between them. The CDR3 is made up of 14 amino acids. As to this clone: Its matching antigen is unknown.

Findings of the study overall: As a later analysis showed, a missense DCLRE1C variant was linked to trimming of TCR beta V- and J-genes.

The chain combines TRBV2 with TRBJ2-2; tentative D call: TRBD2 (7 bases). Sequenced material: PBMCs. This sequence was found in a woman aged 40 to 50 in good health and CMV-seropositive. This CDR3 is CASVRGGNTGELFF. In nucleotides, the CDR3 is TGTGCCAGCGTGAGGGGGGGAAACACCGGGGAGCTGTTTTTT.